These 16 T cell receptor beta chains came from one sample sequenced in a study of blood T cell repertoires in COVID-19. TCRdb keeps only in-frame clones here, not all; method: immunoSEQ multiplex PCR. The sample shows approximately 250,000 clones, 84% of them seen only once. The sequencing sample was made of peripheral blood. The receptor source for this set is a man aged 35 to 55 who had recovered from COVID-19.

The chain has TRBV3-1 (or the pseudogene TRBV3-2) and TRBJ2-1; 10 bases are a match to TRBD1. The CDR3 covers 19 residues. Trimming at V came to 3 bases and at J to 5 bases, leaving 16 bases not matched to a gene. Germline V CDR1 and CDR2: LGHDT, YNNKEL (reference sequence). CDR3 coding DNA: TGTGCCAGCAGCCATTCTCCGGGACAGGGGTTTACTTCGCACAATGAGCAGTTCTTC. Translated: CASSHSPGQGFTSHNEQFF.

The V and J genes are TRBV10-3 and TRBJ2-2; D is undetermined. CDR1 and CDR2 from the germline V gene are ENHRY and SYGVKD. Trimming took 3 bases from V and 8 from J, leaving 7 bases between them. CDR3 length equals 12 residues. CDR3 in amino acids: CAISETLGELFF. The DNA of the CDR3 is TGTGCCATCAGTGAAACTCTAGGGGAGCTGTTTTTT.

V usage is TRBV9 and J usage is TRBJ1-2; D might be TRBD1 (6 bases). V was cut by 3 bases and J by 8 bases, with 23 bases left in between. Germline V gene sequence: CDR1 SGDLS, CDR2 YYNGEE. This CDR3 is built from 16 residues. The CDR3 protein is CASSGEGGGDPRGYTF. CDR3 DNA sequence: TGTGCCAGCAGCGGAGAAGGGGGGGGCGATCCTCGCGGCTACACCTTC.

The V gene is TRBV6-5, the J gene TRBJ2-7; maybe TRBD1 (6 bases). The CDR3 length is 12 residues. Germline values: CDR1 MNHEY, CDR2 SVGAGI. V was clipped by 5 bases and J by 6 bases, with 11 bases between them. CDR3 residues: CASSNTGFEQYF. CDR3 sequence (DNA): TGTGCCAGCAGTAATACAGGGTTCGAGCAGTACTTC.

J is TRBJ1-2 and V is TRBV6-5; 9 positions match TRBD1. Germline CDR1 and CDR2: MNHEY and SVGAGI. V lost 8 bases and J lost 0; bases outside the gene matches: 4. The CDR3 runs 14 residues. CDR3 residues: CASWGQGANYGYTF. In DNA, the CDR3 is TGTGCCAGCTGGGGACAGGGCGCTAACTATGGCTACACCTTC.

V and J are TRBV5-6 and TRBJ1-2; weak D call: TRBD1 (5 bases). This CDR3 region has 12 residues. V dropped 7 bases and J dropped 7 bases, with 14 bases sitting between them. Germline CDR1 and CDR2: SGHDT and YYEEEE. The CDR3 DNA is TGTGCCAGCTGCCTAGCGGGACTTGGCTACACCTTC. Translated: CASCLAGLGYTF.

J is TRBJ1-1 and V is TRBV14, with 10 positions matching TRBD1. Germline loops: CDR1 SGHDN, CDR2 FVKESK. J was trimmed by 1 base and V by 1 base; bases with no gene match: 9. The CDR3 runs 18 residues. Written as DNA, the CDR3 is TGTGCCAGCAGCCAAGGACCGCGACGGACAGGGGGGAACACTGAAGCTTTCTTT. It is translated as CASSQGPRRTGGNTEAFF.

The V and J genes are TRBV21-1 and TRBJ2-7; the table's D call TRBD1 went unverified against the DNA. TRBV21-1 is given as a pseudogene. The length of the CDR3 is 14 residues. The CDR3 protein is CASSTWTGGNEQYF. In DNA form, the CDR3 reads TGTGCCAGCAGCACATGGACAGGAGGGAACGAGCAGTACTTC.

The chain joins TRBV19 to TRBJ2-7, with 7 positions matching TRBD2. The CDR3 has 14 residues. Trimming removed 3 bases from V and 7 bases from J; junction bases left unmatched: 9. Germline V gene lookup returns CDR1 LNHDA and CDR2 SQIVND (reference sequence). The DNA for the CDR3 is TGTGCCAGTAGTATTCCGGGTCGGGGGGATGAGCAGTACTTC. Translating it yields CASSIPGRGDEQYF.

V gene TRBV7-8 combines with J gene TRBJ2-1, with 15 bases identical to TRBD2. The CDR3 runs to 18 residues. Germline assignment: CDR1 SGHVS and CDR2 FQNEAQ. The V and J ends lost 1 base and 5 bases, in that order; junction bases with no gene match: 6. As DNA, the CDR3 is TGTGCCAGCAGCTTAGTATGGACTAGCGGGAGGGTGGACAATGAGCAGTTCTTC. Its protein product is CASSLVWTSGRVDNEQFF.

The V call is TRBV19, the J call TRBJ2-3; maybe TRBD2 (7 bases). Germline V CDR1 and CDR2: LNHDA, SQIVND (reference sequence). The CDR3 length is 14 residues. The V and J ends lost 5 bases and 6 bases respectively, with 15 bases between them. In DNA form, the CDR3 reads TGTGCCAGTAGTTTGCGGGGGCCCGAGGATACGCAGTATTTT. This translates into CASSLRGPEDTQYF. Together with reference TRBV19 and TRBJ2-3, the CDR3 gives the full variable domain: DGGITQSPKYLFRKEGQNVTLSCEQNLNHDAMYWYRQDPGQGLRLIYYSQIVNDFQKGDIAEGYSVSREKKESFPLTVTSAQKNPTAFYLCASSLRGPEDTQYFGPGTRLTVL.

The chain has TRBV9 and TRBJ1-1, with D unclear. The germline gives CDR1 SGDLS, CDR2 YYNGEE. The CDR3 has 13 amino acids. V lost 0 bases and J lost 4, with 7 bases in between. The CDR3 is CASSVGPGTEAFF. DNA of the CDR3: TGTGCCAGCAGCGTAGGTCCCGGCACTGAAGCTTTCTTT.

This chain joins TRBV6-4 and TRBJ2-3, with 9 bases lining up with TRBD2. The CDR3 spans 16 residues. Germline V gene lookup returns CDR1 MRHNA and CDR2 SNTAGT. V was clipped by 4 bases and J by 3 bases; unmatched bases: 8. The CDR3 reads CASSARSGSGTDTQYF. The CDR3 DNA reads TGTGCCAGCAGTGCTCGTAGCGGGAGTGGAACAGATACGCAGTATTTT.

The chain links TRBV30 to TRBJ2-7; a possible D gene is TRBD1 (6 bases). The CDR3 loop spans 15 amino acids. Per the germline V gene, CDR1 is GTSNPN and CDR2 is SVGIG (reference sequence). The V and J ends lost 2 bases and 0 bases respectively, with 14 bases between them. The CDR3 loop is CAWSPDRRSSYEQYF. The CDR3 DNA reads TGTGCCTGGAGTCCCGACAGGCGGAGCTCCTACGAGCAGTACTTC.

The chain links TRBV7-2 to TRBJ1-2; D unclear. Trimming shortened V by 0 bases and J by 8 bases, and 10 bases separated the two germline ends. CDR3 length equals 13 residues. Germline V CDR1 and CDR2: SGHTA, FQGNSA. The CDR3 nucleotides are TGTGCCAGCAGCTTAGCTCGCGGGGAAGGCTACACCTTC. Translating gives CASSLARGEGYTF.

This clone is a singleton in its sample. As DNA, the CDR3 is TGTGCCAGCAGTCGACAGACAGTTTACAATGAGCAGTTCTTC. Amino acids: CASSRQTVYNEQFF. The chain uses TRBV27 and TRBJ2-1; TRBD1 is a possible D gene (5 bases). The CDR3 runs 14 residues. Germline CDR1 MNHEY, CDR2 SMNVEV (reference sequence). Trimming took 5 bases from V and 4 from J, leaving 12 bases between them.